Listed here are 23 T cell receptor beta chains from one sample, sequenced in a study of T cell changes during pregnancy in multiple sclerosis. Produced via immunoSEQ multiplex PCR; TCRdb's table is partial and in-frame only. The sample yields tens of thousands of clones, roughly nine tenths seen once. This material consisted of CD8+ T cells from peripheral blood mononuclear cells, taken before pregnancy. The receptor source for this set is a female donor with multiple sclerosis, enrolled in a pregnancy study.

The rearrangement uses TRBV7-6 and TRBJ2-1; TRBD2 aligns across 9 bases. The V gene end was trimmed by 4 bases and the J gene end by 3 bases; junction bases not matched to a gene: 4. The CDR3 extends over 15 amino acids. Germline V gene data show CDR1 as SGHVS and CDR2 as FNYEAQ. The CDR3 DNA reads TGTGCCAGCAGCTACCTAGCGGGGTACTACAATGAGCAGTTCTTC. Translation gives CASSYLAGYYNEQFF.

This clone has only one observation. The chain couples TRBV4-1 to TRBJ1-4, with D possibly TRBD1 on 6 matching bases. In germline, CDR1 is MGHRA, CDR2 YSYEKL. The CDR3 runs 15 residues. The V gene lost 4 bases and the J gene lost 8 bases, with 17 bases spanning the gap. The CDR3 spells CASSPKREGGEKLFF. CDR3 sequence (DNA): TGCGCCAGCAGCCCTAAAAGGGAGGGGGGGGAAAAACTGTTTTTT.

The chain carries TRBV19 and TRBJ1-2; 12 nucleotides align to TRBD1. The trim removed 5 bases at V and 4 bases at J, leaving 2 bases unmatched. Germline V lookup: CDR1 LNHDA, CDR2 SQIVND (reference sequence). The CDR3 is 14 residues long. This chain's CDR3 is CASSGTGGFYGYTF. In DNA, the CDR3 is TGTGCCAGTAGTGGGACAGGGGGCTTCTATGGCTACACCTTC.

This clone was seen just once. The chain combines TRBV6-5 with TRBJ2-1; D is undetermined. This CDR3 comprises 15 residues. Trimming took off 2 bases at V and 6 bases at J, with 14 bases between the two ends. Germline V gene sequence: CDR1 MNHEY, CDR2 SVGAGI. The CDR3 reads CASSYASGLGNEQFF. For the CDR3, the DNA is TGTGCCAGCAGTTACGCCTCGGGTCTGGGCAATGAGCAGTTCTTC.

This sequence joins TRBV19 and TRBJ2-5; 13 bases agree with TRBD2. Germline loops: CDR1 LNHDA, CDR2 SQIVND (reference sequence). This CDR3 is built from 15 residues. The V and J ends lost 5 bases and 5 bases, in that order; junction bases with no gene match: 5. In DNA form, the CDR3 reads TGTGCCAGTAGTGCCCAACTAGCGGGGGGGGAGACCCAGTACTTC. It translates to CASSAQLAGGETQYF. The whole variable domain, remainder taken from reference TRBV19 and TRBJ2-5, is DGGITQSPKYLFRKEGQNVTLSCEQNLNHDAMYWYRQDPGQGLRLIYYSQIVNDFQKGDIAEGYSVSREKKESFPLTVTSAQKNPTAFYLCASSAQLAGGETQYFGPGTRLLVL.

This chain links TRBV14 with TRBJ2-2; D might be TRBD1 (5 bases). The CDR3 runs 15 residues. Trimming stripped 1 base from V and 3 bases from J, with 9 bases between. Germline CDR1 reads SGHDN; CDR2 reads FVKESK. The CDR3 loop is CASSQVDSYTGELFF. CDR3 nucleotide sequence: TGTGCCAGCAGCCAAGTCGACAGCTACACCGGGGAGCTGTTTTTT.

This chain uses TRBV7-2 with TRBJ2-1; D is unclear. The CDR3 extends over 12 amino acids. The ends were cut back, 4 bases at V and 5 bases at J, with 6 bases in the middle. Germline-derived CDR1 and CDR2 are SGHTA and FQGNSA. CDR3 residues: CASSWANNEQFF. CDR3 sequence (DNA): TGTGCCAGCAGCTGGGCAAACAATGAGCAGTTCTTC.

About this clone itself: Other DNA sequences in this specimen translate into the identical CDR3. V usage is TRBV5-4 and J usage is TRBJ2-7; 7 positions match TRBD1. After removal of 4 bases from V and 4 bases from J, the junction contained 5 bases not matched to a gene. The CDR3 covers 13 residues. CDR1 SGHNT and CDR2 YYREEE come from the germline V gene (reference sequence). The CDR3 loop reads CASSPGTVYEQYF. The CDR3 DNA is TGTGCCAGCAGCCCGGGGACAGTATACGAGCAGTACTTC.

This clone was detected only once. This chain connects TRBV28 to TRBJ1-1; D perhaps matches TRBD1 (5 bases). There are 15 residues in the CDR3. Trimming pared 5 bases from V and 0 bases from J, leaving 13 bases between. Germline V gene lookup returns CDR1 MDHEN and CDR2 SYDVKM. The CDR3 loop is CASSTPTALNTEAFF. The CDR3 bases are TGTGCCAGCAGTACGCCGACAGCGTTGAACACTGAAGCTTTCTTT.

The V gene is TRBV29-1, the J gene TRBJ2-2, with TRBD2 identical over 11 bases. Germline CDR1 is SQVTM and CDR2 is ANQGSEA. V gave up 1 base and J gave up 0 bases; unmatched junction bases: 4. The CDR3 runs to 17 residues. The DNA for the CDR3 is TGCAGCGTTGAAGTTGCTAGCGGGAGGCCGAACACCGGGGAGCTGTTTTTT. It specifies CSVEVASGRPNTGELFF.

This clone was recorded once. V gene TRBV9 combines with J gene TRBJ2-2, with 10 bases fitting TRBD1. The V segment lost 3 bases and the J segment 3 bases; nucleotides outside the gene matches: 8. CDR1 and CDR2 (germline): SGDLS, YYNGEE. The CDR3 extends over 17 amino acids. CDR3 in DNA: TGTGCCAGCAGCGGGCCAAGACAGGGGGCGGACACCGGGGAGCTGTTTTTT. Translating gives CASSGPRQGADTGELFF. Combining the CDR3 with reference TRBV9 and TRBJ2-2 gives the whole variable domain DSGVTQTPKHLITATGQRVTLRCSPRSGDLSVYWYQQSLDQGLQFLIQYYNGEERAKGNILERFSAQQFPDLHSELNLSSLELGDSALYFCASSGPRQGADTGELFFGEGSRLTVL.

The V call is TRBV5-1, the J call TRBJ2-7; 8 nucleotides match TRBD1. CDR3 length: 15 amino acids. Germline CDR1 SGHRS, CDR2 YFSETQ. V gave up 2 bases and J gave up 3 bases; unmatched junction bases: 7. The CDR3 spells CASSFRQGTNYEQYF. The CDR3 coding sequence is TGCGCCAGCAGCTTCAGACAGGGGACAAACTACGAGCAGTACTTC.

The V call is TRBV4-2, the J call TRBJ2-5; D might be TRBD2 (5 bases). Per germline, CDR1 LGHNA and CDR2 YNFKEQ. The CDR3 extends over 16 amino acids. V was trimmed by 3 bases and J by 1 base, leaving 15 bases between them. CDR3 protein: CASSHSPREPQETQYF. The DNA of the CDR3 is TGTGCCAGCAGCCACTCCCCTCGGGAACCCCAAGAGACCCAGTACTTC.

The chain joins TRBV29-1 to TRBJ1-1; D is possibly TRBD1 (6 bases). Trimming shortened V by 6 bases and J by 1 base, and 12 bases separated the two germline ends. Germline lookup yields CDR1 SQVTM and CDR2 ANQGSEA. This CDR3 has 13 amino acids. CDR3 amino acids: CSVNRVGNTEAFF. The CDR3, as DNA: TGCAGCGTGAACAGGGTTGGGAACACTGAAGCTTTCTTT.

This chain connects TRBV5-4 to TRBJ2-7; 8 bases are a match to TRBD2. Germline assignment: CDR1 SGHNT and CDR2 YYREEE (reference sequence). V gave up 3 bases and J gave up 3 bases; unmatched junction bases: 2. This CDR3 has 13 amino acids. CDR3 bases: TGTGCCAGCAGCTCCGGGGGGGGCTACGAGCAGTACTTC. The encoded protein is CASSSGGGYEQYF.

The V and J genes are TRBV19 and TRBJ1-1; no clear D gene. This CDR3 contains 14 residues. Germline-derived CDR1 and CDR2 are LNHDA and SQIVND (reference sequence). Trimming removed 1 base from V and 5 bases from J, with 11 bases in between. This chain's CDR3 is CASSIGLRRTEAFF. CDR3 coding DNA: TGTGCCAGTAGTATAGGACTGAGAAGGACTGAAGCTTTCTTT.

The chain joins TRBV2 to TRBJ2-7; TRBD1 matches 10 bases. The germline gives CDR1 SNHLY, CDR2 FYNNEI. CDR3 length: 14 amino acids. The trim removed 6 bases at V and 3 bases at J, leaving 5 bases unmatched. The CDR3 DNA is TGTGCCAGCAGGACGGGACAGGGGAACTACGAGCAGTACTTC. This translates into CASRTGQGNYEQYF.

The chain recombines TRBV4-3 with TRBJ2-1; tentatively, D is TRBD2 (6 bases). V lost 0 bases and J lost 9, with 12 bases in between. CDR3 length: 14 residues. Per the germline V gene, CDR1 is LGHNA and CDR2 is YSLEER. The CDR3, as DNA: TGCGCCAGCAGCCAAGACCGGACTAAGGGTGAGCAGTTCTTC. This encodes CASSQDRTKGEQFF.

The chain links TRBV7-3 to TRBJ2-7; D uncertain. Trimming cost V 1 base and J 6 bases, with 10 bases left between them. The CDR3 consists of 13 residues. CDR1 SGHTA and CDR2 FQGTGA come from the germline V gene. CDR3 DNA: TGTGCCAGCAGCTTAAGTCGATGGGCCGAGCAGTACTTC. Translating gives CASSLSRWAEQYF. Drawing the rest from reference TRBV7-3 and TRBJ2-7, the complete variable domain is GAGVSQTPSNKVTEKGKYVELRCDPISGHTALYWYRQSLGQGPEFLIYFQGTGAADDSGLPNDRFFAVRPEGSVSTLKIQRTERGDSAVYLCASSLSRWAEQYFGPGTRLTVT.

DNA for the CDR3: TGCAGCGTTGAAGTAGCGACATCCGGGGAGCTGTTTTTT. It encodes CSVEVATSGELFF. The V gene is TRBV29-1, the J gene TRBJ2-2, with D possibly matching TRBD2 (5 bases). V was cut by 1 base and J by 6 bases, with 9 bases left in between. The CDR3 is 13 amino acids. Germline CDR1 is SQVTM and CDR2 is ANQGSEA.

The rearrangement links TRBV28 to TRBJ2-3; perhaps TRBD1 as D (6 bases). Germline V gene sequence: CDR1 MDHEN, CDR2 SYDVKM. V shed 9 bases and J shed 6 bases, with 16 bases lying between them. The CDR3 consists of 13 residues. The CDR3 bases are TGTGCCAGTAGTCCGGTGGGGGCCGATACGCAGTATTTT. It translates to CASSPVGADTQYF.

This chain uses TRBV7-6 with TRBJ2-1; 11 positions agree with TRBD2. Germline CDR1 reads SGHVS; CDR2 reads FNYEAQ. The CDR3 length is 18 residues. Losses at the gene ends were 5 bases for V and 0 bases for J; bases not matched to a gene: 9. CDR3 in DNA: TGTGCCAGCAGCCCAGGACTAGCGGGCGGTGGCTCCTACAATGAGCAGTTCTTC. It is translated as CASSPGLAGGGSYNEQFF.

Worth noting for this clone: A much larger clone is a single base away; this may be a read error. CDR3 nucleotides: TGCAGCGTTGAAGATGGGGGGATCACAACTAATGAAAAACTGTTTTTT. This encodes CSVEDGGITTNEKLFF. The chain employs TRBV29-1 and TRBJ1-4; tentatively, D is TRBD1 (5 bases). CDR3 length equals 16 residues. Per germline, CDR1 SQVTM and CDR2 ANQGSEA. Deletions cut 0 bases from V and 0 bases from J, with 11 bases between.